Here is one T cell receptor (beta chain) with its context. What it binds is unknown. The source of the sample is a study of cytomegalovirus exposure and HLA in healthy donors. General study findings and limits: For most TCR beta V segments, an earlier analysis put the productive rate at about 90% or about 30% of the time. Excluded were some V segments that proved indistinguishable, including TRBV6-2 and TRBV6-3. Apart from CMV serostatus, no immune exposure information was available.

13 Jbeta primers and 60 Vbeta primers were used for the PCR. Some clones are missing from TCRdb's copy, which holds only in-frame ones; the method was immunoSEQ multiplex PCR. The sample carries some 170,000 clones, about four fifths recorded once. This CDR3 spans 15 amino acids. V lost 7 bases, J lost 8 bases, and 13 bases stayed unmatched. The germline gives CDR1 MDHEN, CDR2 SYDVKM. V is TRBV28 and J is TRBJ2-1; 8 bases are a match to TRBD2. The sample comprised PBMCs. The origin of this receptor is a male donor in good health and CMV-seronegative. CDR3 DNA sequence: TGTGCCAGCAAAACCCTTAGCGGGGTGGGCGATGAGCAGTTCTTC. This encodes CASKTLSGVGDEQFF.